These T cell receptor beta chains were read from a single sample in a study of control samples from healthy donors and cancer patients. Some clones are missing from TCRdb's copy, which holds only in-frame ones; the method was immunoSEQ multiplex PCR. The repertoire holds 120,000 or so clones, with roughly 90% as singletons. The sequenced sample consisted of blood. These receptors originate from a woman between 18 and 30 years old in good health. CDR3s include the opening cysteine and the closing phenylalanine or tryptophan. A D gene is named only where the DNA matches it firmly. A clone size is listed for some rows: how often the clone was seen (once, few, many), or a class if it is expanded.

CASSLRRRRQRVETGELFF	TGTGCCAGCAGCTTAAGAAGACGGAGACAGAGGGTAGAAACCGGGGAGCTGTTTTTT	-	TRBV11-2	-	TRBJ2-2
CASSVIRGLGYEQYF	TGTGCCAGCAGCGTTATAAGGGGGTTGGGTTACGAGCAGTACTTC	-	TRBV7-2	-	TRBJ2-7
CASSHRLTDYEQYF	TGTGCCAGCAGCCACAGATTGACGGACTACGAGCAGTACTTC	-	TRBV13	-	TRBJ2-7
CATSEGTGSYEQYF	TGTGCCACCAGTGAGGGGACAGGTAGCTACGAGCAGTACTTC	-	TRBV24-1	TRBD1	TRBJ2-7
CASSYRTVGSSYEQYF	TGTGCCAGCAGTTACCGTACGGTGGGGAGCTCCTACGAGCAGTACTTC	-	TRBV6-6	-	TRBJ2-7
CASSLLRLGTGAREKLFF	TGTGCCAGCAGCTTACTAAGACTTGGGACCGGAGCTCGAGAAAAACTGTTTTTT	once	TRBV11-3	-	TRBJ1-4
CASSLGDRGYEQYF	TGTGCCAGCAGCTTGGGGGACAGGGGCTACGAGCAGTACTTC	-	TRBV5-4	TRBD1	TRBJ2-7
CASSLGGTREQYF	TGCGCCAGCAGCTTGGGAGGGACCCGCGAGCAGTACTTC	-	TRBV5-1	-	TRBJ2-7
CASSLTSGALRETQYF	TGTGCCAGCAGCTTGACTAGCGGGGCGCTTCGGGAGACCCAGTACTTC	-	TRBV5-8	TRBD2	TRBJ2-5
CASSYQGQGNGYTF	TGTGCCAGCAGTTACCAGGGACAGGGTAACGGCTACACCTTC	-	TRBV6-5	TRBD1	TRBJ1-2
CASSYSTGSGLLYTGELFF	TGTGCCAGCAGTTACTCGACGGGGTCGGGGCTTCTTTACACCGGGGAGCTGTTTTTT	-	TRBV6-2/TRBV6-3	-	TRBJ2-2
CASSRQGSSYNEQFF	TGTGCCAGCAGCAGACAGGGGAGCTCCTACAATGAGCAGTTCTTC	-	TRBV7-2	TRBD1	TRBJ2-1
CASSSDRASYNEQFF	TGTGCCAGCAGTTCGGACAGGGCATCCTACAATGAGCAGTTCTTC	-	TRBV5-6	TRBD1	TRBJ2-1
CASSFWTGLHTEAFF	TGTGCCAGCAGTTTCTGGACAGGGCTTCACACTGAAGCTTTCTTT	-	TRBV27	TRBD1	TRBJ1-1
CASSPDRGQSYGYTF	TGTGCCAGCAGCCCAGACAGGGGGCAGAGCTATGGCTACACCTTC	once	TRBV4-2	TRBD1	TRBJ1-2
CASSWARGPEAFF	TGTGCCAGCAGCTGGGCCAGGGGCCCTGAAGCTTTCTTT	-	TRBV12-3/TRBV12-4	-	TRBJ1-1
CATSDPGQPNTGELFF	TGTGCCACCAGTGACCCGGGACAGCCTAACACCGGGGAGCTGTTTTTT	-	TRBV24-1	TRBD1	TRBJ2-2
CASSQAGTLYYF	TGTGCCAGCAGCCAAGCCGGGACGCTGTACTACTTC	-	TRBV3-1/TRBV3-2	-	TRBJ2-7
CASSKRNQPQHF	TGTGCCAGTAGTAAAAGGAATCAGCCCCAGCATTTT	-	TRBV19	-	TRBJ1-5
CASRPGTSALEELFF	TGTGCCAGCAGACCCGGGACTAGCGCCCTAGAGGAGCTGTTTTTT	-	TRBV25-1	TRBD2	TRBJ2-2
CASSARGTGGERAVDTQYF	TGCGCCAGCAGCGCGCGAGGGACAGGAGGGGAGAGGGCCGTGGATACGCAGTATTTT	-	TRBV5-1	TRBD1	TRBJ2-3
CASSWAGGWGANVLTF	TGTGCCAGTAGTTGGGCAGGTGGGTGGGGGGCCAACGTCCTGACTTTC	-	TRBV19	-	TRBJ2-6
CASSYSTQGPYQPQHF	TGTGCCAGCAGTTACTCGACACAGGGCCCCTATCAGCCCCAGCATTTT	-	TRBV6-2/TRBV6-3	-	TRBJ1-5
CASSQSPYNEQFF	TGCGCCAGCAGCCAATCGCCCTACAATGAGCAGTTCTTC	-	TRBV4-1	-	TRBJ2-1
CATSDRYSNQPQHF	TGTGCCACCAGCGACCGGTATAGCAATCAGCCCCAGCATTTT	-	TRBV15	-	TRBJ1-5
CASSPMAAGGPGRDEQFF	TGTGCCAGCAGCCCCATGGCGGCGGGAGGGCCCGGTAGGGATGAGCAGTTCTTC	once	TRBV28	TRBD2	TRBJ2-1
CAWRGGDPYEQYF	TGTGCCTGGAGAGGGGGGGACCCCTACGAGCAGTACTTC	-	TRBV30	-	TRBJ2-7
CASSLNSAGLDEQYF	TGTGCCAGCAGCTTGAATTCGGCTGGGCTCGACGAGCAGTACTTC	once	TRBV7-2	-	TRBJ2-7
CASSLRDRGVNEKLFF	TGTGCCAGCAGCCTCCGGGACAGGGGGGTAAATGAAAAACTGTTTTTT	once	TRBV3-1/TRBV3-2	TRBD1	TRBJ1-4
CAWRGPGLVAQYF	TGTGCCTGGAGAGGGCCGGGACTAGTAGCGCAGTATTTT	-	TRBV30	TRBD2	TRBJ2-3
CASSLFGTAYGYTF	TGTGCCAGCAGTTTATTCGGGACAGCCTATGGCTACACCTTC	-	TRBV28	TRBD1	TRBJ1-2
CASSQGLAGNEQFF	TGTGCCAGCAGCCAGGGACTAGCGGGAAATGAGCAGTTCTTC	-	TRBV7-3	TRBD2	TRBJ2-1
CASRTVSGPSGEQFF	TGTGCCAGCAGAACTGTTAGCGGTCCCAGCGGTGAGCAGTTCTTC	-	TRBV27	-	TRBJ2-1
CASNLAGAGEQYF	TGTGCCAGCAATTTGGCGGGAGCGGGTGAGCAGTACTTC	once	TRBV7-2	TRBD2	TRBJ2-7
CASSIDTPGLVRDTQYF	TGTGCCAGCAGCATTGACACCCCGGGACTAGTACGTGATACGCAGTATTTT	-	TRBV21-1	-	TRBJ2-3
CASSQGLTNSGANVLTF	TGCGCCAGCAGCCAAGGGTTGACAAACTCTGGGGCCAACGTCCTGACTTTC	-	TRBV4-3	-	TRBJ2-6
CASSQVSGSGANVLTF	TGCGCCAGCAGCCAAGTTTCGGGTTCGGGGGCCAACGTCCTGACTTTC	-	TRBV4-3	-	TRBJ2-6
CASSLIGPQQEQYF	TGTGCCAGCAGCTTAATTGGTCCCCAGCAGGAGCAGTACTTC	-	TRBV7-2	-	TRBJ2-7
CASSLDSTYGYTF	TGTGCCAGCAGCTTGGACAGTACCTATGGCTACACCTTC	-	TRBV5-4	-	TRBJ1-2
CASSQGQEGNYEQYF	TGCGCCAGCAGCCAAGGACAAGAGGGGAACTACGAGCAGTACTTC	-	TRBV4-3	-	TRBJ2-7
CASSEWQDTDTQYF	TGTGCCAGCAGTGAATGGCAGGACACAGATACGCAGTATTTT	-	TRBV25-1	-	TRBJ2-3
CASSHRLAGPSTDTQYF	TGTGCCAGCAGCCACCGACTAGCGGGACCTAGCACAGATACGCAGTATTTT	-	TRBV7-2	TRBD2	TRBJ2-3
CASSLTGLAQQETQYF	TGTGCCAGCAGCTTGACGGGACTAGCACAGCAAGAGACCCAGTACTTC	-	TRBV5-6	TRBD2	TRBJ2-5
CASSLRFVDDDEKLFF	TGTGCCAGCAGCTTAAGGTTCGTAGATGACGATGAAAAACTGTTTTTT	-	TRBV7-3	-	TRBJ1-4
CASKVDDRGSYNSPLHF	TGTGCCAGCAAGGTAGATGACAGGGGCTCCTATAATTCACCCCTCCACTTT	few	TRBV28	TRBD1	TRBJ1-6
CASSDTTGTGDTGELFF	TGTGCCAGCAGTGATACTACCGGGACAGGAGACACCGGGGAGCTGTTTTTT	-	TRBV2	TRBD1	TRBJ2-2
CASSARIGTGGESNYGYTF	TGTGCCAGCAGTGCCAGGATTGGGACAGGGGGCGAAAGTAACTATGGCTACACCTTC	-	TRBV2	TRBD1	TRBJ1-2
CASSLRGISGLSPLHF	TGTGCCAGCAGCTTACGCGGGATCTCGGGTTTGTCACCCCTCCACTTT	-	TRBV7-2	-	TRBJ1-6
CASSPLFFGQANTEAFF	TGTGCCAGCAGCCCCCTCTTTTTTGGGCAGGCGAACACTGAAGCTTTCTTT	-	TRBV7-2	-	TRBJ1-1
CATSERRGSSYNEQFF	TGTGCCACCAGTGAACGTAGGGGGAGCTCCTACAATGAGCAGTTCTTC	-	TRBV24-1	-	TRBJ2-1
CASSLARTYEQYF	TGTGCCAGCAGTCTAGCCCGTACCTACGAGCAGTACTTC	few	TRBV27	-	TRBJ2-7
CASSLGGASGNIQYF	TGTGCCAGCAGCTTAGGAGGAGCCTCGGGAAACATTCAGTACTTC	-	TRBV7-4	-	TRBJ2-4
CASSHGGLGYGYTF	TGTGCCAGTAGTCACGGGGGGCTGGGCTATGGCTACACCTTC	-	TRBV19	-	TRBJ1-2
CASSLLAGWDTDTQYF	TGTGCCAGCAGCTTGCTGGCGGGGTGGGACACAGATACGCAGTATTTT	once	TRBV5-6	-	TRBJ2-3
CASSQVIGGAQQNIQYF	TGTGCCAGCAGCCAGGTGATAGGAGGGGCGCAACAAAACATTCAGTACTTC	-	TRBV7-9	-	TRBJ2-4
CASSPGLAETGELFF	TGTGCCAGCAGCCCGGGACTAGCAGAAACCGGGGAGCTGTTTTTT	once	TRBV6-6	TRBD2	TRBJ2-2